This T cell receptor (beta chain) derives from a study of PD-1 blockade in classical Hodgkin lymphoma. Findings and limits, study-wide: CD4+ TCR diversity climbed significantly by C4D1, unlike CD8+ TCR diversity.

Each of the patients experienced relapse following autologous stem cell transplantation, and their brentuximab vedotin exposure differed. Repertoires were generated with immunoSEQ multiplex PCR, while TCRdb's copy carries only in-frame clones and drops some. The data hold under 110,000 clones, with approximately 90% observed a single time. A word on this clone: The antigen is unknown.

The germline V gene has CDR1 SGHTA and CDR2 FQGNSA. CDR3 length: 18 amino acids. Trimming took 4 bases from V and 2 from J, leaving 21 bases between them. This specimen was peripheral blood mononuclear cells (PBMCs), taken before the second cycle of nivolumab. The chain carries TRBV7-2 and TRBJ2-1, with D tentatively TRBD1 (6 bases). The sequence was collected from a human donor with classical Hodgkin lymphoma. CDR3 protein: CASSSPPRGHATYNEQFF. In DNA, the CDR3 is TGTGCCAGCAGCTCGCCCCCCCGGGGACATGCTACCTACAATGAGCAGTTCTTC.